The present TCR beta chain was sequenced within a study of identical twins. The study's findings and limits: Zero-insertion analyses were open to partial confounding by invariant MAIT and iNKT cells. Abundant beta clonotypes from cord blood bore fewer insertions; memory repertoires lacked this pattern. Weaker excess sharing between twins was seen in beta out-of-frame sequences.

As for this clonotype: Its specificity is unknown.

Carrying unique molecular identifiers, the cDNA also gained a universal primer site through template switching. Via MiXCR, TCRdb re-called the 5' RACE reads, giving one row per CDR3 protein. This sample has a few hundred thousand distinct CDR3 sequences, with about an eighth found just once. The CDR3 contains 13 residues. V was trimmed by 3 bases and J by 6 bases, leaving 11 bases between them. The same data also contributed to another study, on yellow fever vaccine responses in identical twins.

Sequenced sample: memory (CD45RO+) T cells sorted from blood. V usage is TRBV12-3 or TRBV12-4 and J usage is TRBJ1-2; no definite D call. This receptor was identified in a woman under 30 in good health. CDR3: CASSFGTGNGYTF. For the CDR3, the DNA is TGTGCCAGCAGTTTCGGTACGGGGAATGGCTACACCTTC.